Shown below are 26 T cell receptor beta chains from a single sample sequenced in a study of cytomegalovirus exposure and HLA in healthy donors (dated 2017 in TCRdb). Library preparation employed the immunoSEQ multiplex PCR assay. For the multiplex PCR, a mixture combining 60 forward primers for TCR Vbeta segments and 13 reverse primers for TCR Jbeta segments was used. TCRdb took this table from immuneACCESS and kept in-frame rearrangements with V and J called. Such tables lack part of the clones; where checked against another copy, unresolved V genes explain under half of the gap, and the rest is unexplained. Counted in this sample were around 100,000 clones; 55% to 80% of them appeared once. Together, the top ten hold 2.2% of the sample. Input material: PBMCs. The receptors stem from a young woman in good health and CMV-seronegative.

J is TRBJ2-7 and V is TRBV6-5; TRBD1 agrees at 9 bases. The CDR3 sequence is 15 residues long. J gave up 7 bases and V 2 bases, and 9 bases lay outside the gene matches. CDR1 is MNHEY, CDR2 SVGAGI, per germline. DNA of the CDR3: TGTGCCAGCAGTTACATGGGGGACAGGGACTGGGAGCAGTACTTC. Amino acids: CASSYMGDRDWEQYF.

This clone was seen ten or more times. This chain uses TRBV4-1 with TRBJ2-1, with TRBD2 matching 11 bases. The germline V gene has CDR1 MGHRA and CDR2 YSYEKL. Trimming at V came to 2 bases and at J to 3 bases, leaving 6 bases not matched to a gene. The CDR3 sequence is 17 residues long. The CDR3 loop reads CASSQLGLAVNYNEQFF. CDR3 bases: TGCGCCAGCAGCCAACTGGGACTAGCGGTGAACTACAATGAGCAGTTCTTC.

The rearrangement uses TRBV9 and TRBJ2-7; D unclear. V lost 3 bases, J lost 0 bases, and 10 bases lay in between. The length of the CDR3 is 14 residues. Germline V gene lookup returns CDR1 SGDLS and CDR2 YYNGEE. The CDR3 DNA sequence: TGTGCCAGCAGCGCCCAACTTAGCTCCTACGAGCAGTACTTC. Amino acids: CASSAQLSSYEQYF.

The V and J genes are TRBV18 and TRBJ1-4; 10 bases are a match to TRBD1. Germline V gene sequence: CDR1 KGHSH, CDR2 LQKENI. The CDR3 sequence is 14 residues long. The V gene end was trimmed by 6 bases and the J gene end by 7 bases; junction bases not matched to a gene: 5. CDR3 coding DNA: TGTGCCAGCTCGGCCGGGACAGGGGCTGAAAAACTGTTTTTT. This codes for CASSAGTGAEKLFF. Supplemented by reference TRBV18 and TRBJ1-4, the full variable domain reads NAGVMQNPRHLVRRRGQEARLRCSPMKGHSHVYWYRQLPEEGLKFMVYLQKENIIDESGMPKERFSAEFPKEGPSILRIQQVVRGDSAAYFCASSAGTGAEKLFFGSGTQLSVL.

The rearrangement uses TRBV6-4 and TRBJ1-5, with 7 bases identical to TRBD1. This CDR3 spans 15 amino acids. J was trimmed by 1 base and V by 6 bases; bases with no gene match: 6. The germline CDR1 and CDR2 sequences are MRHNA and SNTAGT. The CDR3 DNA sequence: TGTGCCAGCAGCGCAACAGGGGACAGCAATCAGCCCCAGCATTTT. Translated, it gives CASSATGDSNQPQHF.

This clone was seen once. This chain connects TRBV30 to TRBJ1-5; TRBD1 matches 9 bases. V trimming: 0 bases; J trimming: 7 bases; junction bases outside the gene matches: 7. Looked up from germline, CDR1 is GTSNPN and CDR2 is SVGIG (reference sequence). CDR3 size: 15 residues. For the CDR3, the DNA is TGTGCCTGGAGTGTGGGGGGACAGGGAAACCAGCCCCAGCATTTT. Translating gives CAWSVGGQGNQPQHF.

CDR3 sequence: CASSFGQGADNEQFF. The DNA for the CDR3 is TGTGCCAGCAGTTTTGGACAGGGGGCTGATAATGAGCAGTTCTTC. V usage is TRBV6-6 and J usage is TRBJ2-1, with 11 bases aligning to TRBD1. The germline gives CDR1 MNHNY, CDR2 SVGAGI (reference sequence). With V trimmed by 4 bases and J by 7 bases, 6 bases remained unmatched. The length of the CDR3 is 15 residues.

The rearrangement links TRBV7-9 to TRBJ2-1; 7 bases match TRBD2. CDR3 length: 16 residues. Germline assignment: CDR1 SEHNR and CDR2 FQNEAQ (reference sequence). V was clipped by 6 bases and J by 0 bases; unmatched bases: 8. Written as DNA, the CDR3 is TGTGCCAGCAGTACTAGCGTAACGAGCTCCTACAATGAGCAGTTCTTC. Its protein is CASSTSVTSSYNEQFF.

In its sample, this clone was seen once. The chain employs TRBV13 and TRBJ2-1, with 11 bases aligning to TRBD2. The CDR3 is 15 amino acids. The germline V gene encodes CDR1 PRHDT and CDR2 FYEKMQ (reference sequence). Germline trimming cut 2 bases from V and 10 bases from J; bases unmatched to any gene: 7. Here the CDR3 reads CASSLKLAGGREQFF. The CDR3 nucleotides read TGTGCCAGCAGCTTAAAGCTAGCGGGAGGACGGGAGCAGTTCTTC.

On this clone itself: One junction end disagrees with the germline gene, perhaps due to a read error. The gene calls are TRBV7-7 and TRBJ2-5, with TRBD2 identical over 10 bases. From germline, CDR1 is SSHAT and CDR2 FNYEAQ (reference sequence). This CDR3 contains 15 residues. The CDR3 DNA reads TGTGCTAGCAGCTTAGGCACTAGCGGGACTGGGACCCAGTACTTC. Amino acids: CASSLGTSGTGTQYF.

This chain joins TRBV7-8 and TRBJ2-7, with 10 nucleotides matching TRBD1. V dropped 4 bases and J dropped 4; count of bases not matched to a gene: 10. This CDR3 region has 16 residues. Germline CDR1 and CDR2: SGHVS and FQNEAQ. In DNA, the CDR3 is TGTGCCAGCAGCTCAGAGGGACAGGGGATTTTTTACGAGCAGTACTTC. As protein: CASSSEGQGIFYEQYF.

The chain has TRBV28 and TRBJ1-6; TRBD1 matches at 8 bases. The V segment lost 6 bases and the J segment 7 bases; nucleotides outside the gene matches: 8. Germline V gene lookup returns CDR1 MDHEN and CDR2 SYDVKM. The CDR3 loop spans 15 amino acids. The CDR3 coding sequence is TGTGCCAGCAGGCGTGACAGGGGTAACAATTCACCCCTCCACTTT. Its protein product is CASRRDRGNNSPLHF.

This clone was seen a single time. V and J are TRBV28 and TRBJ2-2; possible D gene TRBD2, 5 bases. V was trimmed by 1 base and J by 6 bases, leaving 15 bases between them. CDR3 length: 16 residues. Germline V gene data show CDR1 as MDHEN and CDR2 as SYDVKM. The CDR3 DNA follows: TGTGCCAGCAGTTTATCCGGGGTGTTTCGTGCCGGGGAGCTGTTTTTT. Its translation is CASSLSGVFRAGELFF.

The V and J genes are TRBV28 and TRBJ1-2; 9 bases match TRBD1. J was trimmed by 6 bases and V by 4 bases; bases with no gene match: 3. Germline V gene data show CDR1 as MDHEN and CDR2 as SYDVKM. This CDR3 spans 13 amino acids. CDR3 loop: CASSSGTGNGYTF. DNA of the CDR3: TGTGCCAGCAGTTCCGGGACAGGGAATGGCTACACCTTC.

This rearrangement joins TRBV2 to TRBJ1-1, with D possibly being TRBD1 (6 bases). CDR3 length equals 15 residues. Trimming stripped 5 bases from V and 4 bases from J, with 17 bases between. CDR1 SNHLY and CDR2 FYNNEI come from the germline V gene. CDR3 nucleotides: TGTGCCAGCAGTATACGACAGGAGGTGACCACTGAAGCTTTCTTT. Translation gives CASSIRQEVTTEAFF.

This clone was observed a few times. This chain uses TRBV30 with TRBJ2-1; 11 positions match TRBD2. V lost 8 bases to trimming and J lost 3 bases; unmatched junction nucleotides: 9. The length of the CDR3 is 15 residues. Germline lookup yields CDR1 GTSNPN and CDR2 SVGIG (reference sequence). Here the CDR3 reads CALKPGTSGYNEQFF. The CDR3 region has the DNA TGTGCCCTCAAACCCGGGACTAGCGGCTACAATGAGCAGTTCTTC.

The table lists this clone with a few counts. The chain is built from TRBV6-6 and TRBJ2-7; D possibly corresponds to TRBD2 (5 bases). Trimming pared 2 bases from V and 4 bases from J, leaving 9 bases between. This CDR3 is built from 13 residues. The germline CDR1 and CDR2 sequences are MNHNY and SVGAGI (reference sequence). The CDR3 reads CASSYQRYYEQYF. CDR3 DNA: TGTGCCAGCAGTTACCAGCGGTATTACGAGCAGTACTTC.

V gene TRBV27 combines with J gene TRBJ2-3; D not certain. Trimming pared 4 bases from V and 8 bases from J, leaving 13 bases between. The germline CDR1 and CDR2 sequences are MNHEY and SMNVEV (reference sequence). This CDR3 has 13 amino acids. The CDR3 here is CASSSGPSSTQYF. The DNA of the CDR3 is TGTGCCAGCAGTTCCGGCCCTAGTTCTACGCAGTATTTT.

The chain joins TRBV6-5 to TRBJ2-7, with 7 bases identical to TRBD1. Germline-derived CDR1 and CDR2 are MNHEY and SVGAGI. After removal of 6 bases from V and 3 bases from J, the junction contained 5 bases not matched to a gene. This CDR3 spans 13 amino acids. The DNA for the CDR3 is TGTGCCAGCAGAAGAACAGGGGACTACGAGCAGTACTTC. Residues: CASRRTGDYEQYF.

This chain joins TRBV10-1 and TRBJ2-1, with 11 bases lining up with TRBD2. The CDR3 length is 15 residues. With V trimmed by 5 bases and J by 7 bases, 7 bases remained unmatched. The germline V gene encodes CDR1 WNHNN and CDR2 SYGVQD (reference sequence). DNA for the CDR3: TGCGCCAGCAGTATCCTAGCGGGAGGAAAGAATGAGCAGTTCTTC. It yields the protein CASSILAGGKNEQFF.

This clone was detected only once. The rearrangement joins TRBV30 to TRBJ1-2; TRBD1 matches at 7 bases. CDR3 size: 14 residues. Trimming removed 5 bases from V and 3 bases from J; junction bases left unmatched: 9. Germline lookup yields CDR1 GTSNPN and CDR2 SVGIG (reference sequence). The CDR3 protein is CAWVHRGRDYGYTF. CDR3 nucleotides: TGTGCCTGGGTTCACAGGGGTAGGGACTATGGCTACACCTTC.

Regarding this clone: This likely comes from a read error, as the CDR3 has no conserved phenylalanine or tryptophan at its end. This chain's CDR3 is CASRQTGFTEAFL. The DNA of the CDR3 is TGTGCCAGCAGACAAACAGGGTTCACTGAAGCTTTCCTT. This chain connects TRBV28 to TRBJ1-1, with D possibly matching TRBD1 (6 bases). From germline, CDR1 is MDHEN and CDR2 SYDVKM. CDR3 length equals 13 residues. The ends were cut back, 6 bases at V and 4 bases at J, with 12 bases in the middle.

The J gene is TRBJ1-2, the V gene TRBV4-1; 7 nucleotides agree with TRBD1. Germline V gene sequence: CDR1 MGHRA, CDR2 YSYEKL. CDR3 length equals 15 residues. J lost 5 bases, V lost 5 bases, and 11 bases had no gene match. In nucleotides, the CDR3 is TGCGCCAGCAGCTATCCATCGGCGGGACAGTATGGCTACACCTTC. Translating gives CASSYPSAGQYGYTF.

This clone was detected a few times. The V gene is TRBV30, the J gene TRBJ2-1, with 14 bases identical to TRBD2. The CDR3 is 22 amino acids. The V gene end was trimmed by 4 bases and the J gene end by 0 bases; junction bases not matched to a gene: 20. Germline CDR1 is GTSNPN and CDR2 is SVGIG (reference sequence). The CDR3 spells CAWNTGTSGRVAFYSSYNEQFF. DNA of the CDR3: TGTGCCTGGAACACCGGGACTAGCGGGAGAGTGGCCTTTTATAGCTCCTACAATGAGCAGTTCTTC. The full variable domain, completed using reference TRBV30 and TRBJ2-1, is SQTIHQWPATLVQPVGSPLSLECTVEGTSNPNLYWYRQAAGRGLQLLFYSVGIGQISSEVPQNLSASRPQDRQFILSSKKLLLSDSGFYLCAWNTGTSGRVAFYSSYNEQFFGPGTRLTVL.

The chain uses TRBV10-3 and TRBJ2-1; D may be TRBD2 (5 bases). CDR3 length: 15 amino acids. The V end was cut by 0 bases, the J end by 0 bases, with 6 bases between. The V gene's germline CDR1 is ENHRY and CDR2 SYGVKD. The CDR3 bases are TGTGCCATCAGTGAGTCCGGGGACTCCTACAATGAGCAGTTCTTC. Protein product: CAISESGDSYNEQFF.

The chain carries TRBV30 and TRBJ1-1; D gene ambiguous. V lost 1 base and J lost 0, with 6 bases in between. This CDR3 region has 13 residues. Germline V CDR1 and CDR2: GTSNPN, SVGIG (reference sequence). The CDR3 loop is CAWSGSMNTEAFF. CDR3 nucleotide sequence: TGTGCCTGGAGTGGAAGCATGAACACTGAAGCTTTCTTT.